This paragraph covers one T cell receptor beta chain sequence. The sample belongs to a study of CD8 T cells in Susac syndrome. Study as a whole: Fewer than ten of the sequenced Susac syndrome patients were in remission, and about 6 had active disease. There were Susac syndrome patients who were therapy-naive at blood draw, others on corticosteroids, and others on intravenous immunoglobulin alone.

Sequencing targeted TCR beta in T cells from blood (CD8+ and CD4+). TEMRA cells were FACS-enriched, unlike CD8+ and CD4+ T cells, which were negatively isolated. Germline assignment: CDR1 MGHRA and CDR2 YSYEKL. The CDR3 sequence is 13 residues long. V lost 1 base and J 8 bases, leaving 9 bases between the germline ends. Random hexamers were used to reverse transcribe an amount of about 0.45 to 1 ug RNA. A single record per CDR3 protein comes from TCRdb applying MiXCR to the immunoSEQ multiplex PCR reads. The sample holds some 94,000 distinct CDR3 sequences, around 94% seen once. Sequencing used CD4+ T cells from PBMCs. This clonotype was obtained from a human donor with Susac syndrome. The rearrangement uses TRBV4-1 and TRBJ2-1, with D possibly TRBD1 on 6 matching bases. The CDR3 DNA reads TGCGCCAGCAGCCAAGTCAGGGGTGATGAGCAGTTCTTC. It yields the protein CASSQVRGDEQFF.